The present TCR beta chain was sequenced within a study of blood T cell repertoires in COVID-19 (dated by TCRdb to about 2020). Study-level background: Samples from collaborators originated in the United States, Italy and Spain and spanned both the acute and convalescent phases of COVID-19. Where available, HLA class I and class II types were taken from metadata supplied by the sample provider and were not determined by assay-based typing. Nearly every sample came with metadata listing a de-identified subject ID, COVID-19 status, age in years and sex. Deeply sampled blood TCRbeta repertoires from subjects exposed to, actively infected with, or recovered from COVID-19 were included in the dataset. The samples were drawn from two sources: the first 160 participants of the ongoing ImmuneRACE study, and 1,000 to 1,500 subjects contributed by 6 global collaborators. The material from the prospective study consisted of cDNA or gDNA derived from T cells, B-cell-depleted T cells, or PBMCs. The repertoires were released in a freely available public database meant as a resource for research on the immune response to SARS-CoV-2.

One collaborating source in Seattle enrolled patients while the patients were actively infected and followed the patients over time throughout the course of disease. Whole blood was collected in K2EDTA tubes by collaborating institutions according to the institutions' own protocols. For TCRbeta analysis, collaborator samples were shipped as frozen whole blood, as isolated PBMCs, or as DNA extracted from either sample type. The paper's findings and limits, for the study overall: How much clinical and demographic metadata was included differed by source and by participant, and the metadata was provided uncurated.

TCRbeta CDR3 regions were amplified from genomic DNA by means of the immunoSEQ Assay, a bias-controlled multiplex PCR. Turning to the authors' computational methods: Within the assay, amplification of reference gene primers was used to estimate how many nucleated cells each sample contained. Sequence reads were collapsed and filtered to measure the absolute abundance of every unique TCRbeta CDR3 rearrangement. Productive Simpson clonality was computed per sample as the square root of Simpson's diversity index over productive rearrangements. Held by TCRdb, this immuneACCESS table contains in-frame sequences only and omits some clones. Under half of the omission traces to an unresolved V gene where checked; the cause of the rest is unknown. The DNA was the basis for D and trimming; V, J and clone size are from that table. The sample yields about 88,000 clones; roughly 87% were counted once. The top ten clones comprise roughly 7% of the sample.

To note about this clone: Its cognate antigen has yet to be identified. Base qualities are not provided; no much larger clone lies one nucleotide away.

The sequence was obtained from a man between 18 and 35 years old with COVID-19, enrolled during active disease. Sequencing used peripheral blood.

The CDR3 protein: CASSRTGDETYEQYF. At the DNA level, the sequence is TGTGCCAGCAGCCGGACAGGGGATGAGACCTACGAGCAGTACTTC. The chain was built from TRBV7-2 and TRBJ2-7, with 9 central nucleotides matching TRBD1. The germline V and J ends show losses of 5 bases and 2 bases respectively, and no gene match explains 7 bases of the junction. From its cysteine to its phenylalanine, the CDR3 spans 15 amino acids. The entry retains the CDR3 DNA only, 45 bases that are in frame from base 1. Via the germline V gene, CDR1 is SGHTA and CDR2 FQGNSA.